What follows are 21 T cell receptor beta chains derived from one specimen sequenced in a study of blood T cell repertoires in COVID-19. Only in-frame clones appear in the TCRdb table, and some are missing; sequencing was by immunoSEQ multiplex PCR. This table has some 99,000 clones, roughly 80% appearing once. Sequenced: peripheral blood. Source of these receptors: a woman aged 80 or over with acute or convalescent COVID-19.

This clone was picked up a small number of times. The rearrangement joins TRBV27 to TRBJ2-1, with 9 bases fitting TRBD1. The CDR3 has 14 residues. Germline assignment: CDR1 MNHEY and CDR2 SMNVEV (reference sequence). The trim removed 8 bases at V and 8 bases at J, leaving 10 bases unmatched. The CDR3 protein is CASATSQGAHEQFF. The CDR3 DNA is TGTGCCAGCGCAACTTCACAGGGGGCCCATGAGCAGTTCTTC.

The chain has TRBV10-3 and TRBJ1-6; TRBD1 might be the D (6 bases). The CDR3 runs 14 residues. Germline V CDR1 and CDR2: ENHRY, SYGVKD. Trimming pared 4 bases from V and 7 bases from J, leaving 11 bases between. The CDR3, as DNA: TGTGCCATCAGTGTATCAGGGGACAATTCACCCCTCCACTTT. It specifies CAISVSGDNSPLHF.

This clone was recorded once. This chain links TRBV4-3 with TRBJ1-1; a possible D gene is TRBD1 (5 bases). Germline V gene lookup returns CDR1 LGHNA and CDR2 YSLEER. V shed 0 bases and J shed 1 base, with 9 bases lying between them. The CDR3 has 15 residues. The CDR3 sequence: CASSQDGGTNTEAFF. The CDR3, as DNA: TGCGCCAGCAGCCAAGATGGGGGGACGAACACTGAAGCTTTCTTT.

The rearrangement links TRBV5-1 to TRBJ1-1; D possibly corresponds to TRBD1 (6 bases). Germline V CDR1 and CDR2: SGHRS, YFSETQ. V shed 0 bases and J shed 1 base, with 10 bases lying between them. The CDR3 runs 15 residues. For the CDR3, the DNA is TGCGCCAGCAGCTTGGATGGCAGGGGGAACACTGAAGCTTTCTTT. Protein: CASSLDGRGNTEAFF.

This chain uses TRBV30 with TRBJ2-6; D gene unclear. In germline, CDR1 is GTSNPN, CDR2 SVGIG (reference sequence). With 3 bases removed from V and 1 base from J, the gap between germline ends came to 7 bases. CDR3 length equals 14 residues. CDR3 in amino acids: CAWSGDSGANVLTF. The CDR3 region has the DNA TGTGCCTGGAGCGGAGATTCTGGGGCCAACGTCCTGACTTTC.

The rearrangement uses TRBV29-1 and TRBJ2-1, with D unclear. CDR1 is SQVTM and CDR2 is ANQGSEA in the germline V gene. V lost 2 bases, J lost 0 bases, and 8 bases lay in between. The CDR3 consists of 14 residues. CDR3 region: CSVETQSSYNEQFF. For the CDR3, the DNA is TGCAGCGTTGAAACTCAAAGCTCCTACAATGAGCAGTTCTTC.

This chain connects TRBV2 to TRBJ1-1, with D unresolved. Deletions cut 2 bases from V and 5 bases from J, with 12 bases between. Germline V CDR1 and CDR2: SNHLY, FYNNEI. The CDR3 loop spans 14 amino acids. In DNA form, the CDR3 reads TGTGCCAGCAGTGAAAGGGTCCTAGCGACTGAAGCTTTCTTT. Its protein product is CASSERVLATEAFF.

Of note for this clone: At one of its ends the junction is not consistent with the germline gene, which may arise from a read error. The chain uses TRBV5-1 and TRBJ1-4; D perhaps matches TRBD1 (6 bases). This CDR3 comprises 14 residues. Looked up from germline, CDR1 is SGHRS and CDR2 is YFSETQ. CDR3 coding DNA: TGCGCCAGCAGCAGGGGACAAGAGAATGGAAAACTGTTTTTT. Its protein product is CASSRGQENGKLFF.

The chain employs TRBV19 and TRBJ2-3; D is undetermined. V was cut by 4 bases and J by 0 bases, with 2 bases left in between. Looked up from germline, CDR1 is LNHDA and CDR2 is SQIVND (reference sequence). The CDR3 covers 12 residues. Here the CDR3 DNA reads TGTGCCAGTAGTACGAGCACAGATACGCAGTATTTT. Encoded protein: CASSTSTDTQYF.

This clone came up once. V gene TRBV18 combines with J gene TRBJ1-2; D remains unclear. The CDR3 covers 12 residues. Germline V gene lookup returns CDR1 KGHSH and CDR2 LQKENI. Trimming pared 0 bases from V and 4 bases from J, leaving 3 bases between. The CDR3 protein is CASSPPGYGYTF. In nucleotides, the CDR3 is TGTGCCAGCTCACCACCCGGCTATGGCTACACCTTC.

This clone has just a few counts. The rearrangement uses TRBV2 and TRBJ1-1; D is possibly TRBD1 (5 bases). This CDR3 is built from 13 residues. The germline V gene encodes CDR1 SNHLY and CDR2 FYNNEI. The V end lost 11 bases, the J end lost 5 bases, and 18 bases lay between the germline ends. CDR3 residues: CAERRGRGTEAFF. DNA for the CDR3: TGTGCCGAACGGAGGGGAAGGGGAACTGAAGCTTTCTTT.

The V gene is TRBV18, the J gene TRBJ1-5, with TRBD1 matching 9 bases. This CDR3 contains 15 residues. The germline CDR1 and CDR2 sequences are KGHSH and LQKENI. V trimming: 4 bases; J trimming: 3 bases; junction bases outside the gene matches: 4. CDR3 DNA: TGTGCCAGCTCACGAGAACAGGGGGCCAATCAGCCCCAGCATTTT. Protein sequence: CASSREQGANQPQHF.

V gene TRBV5-5 combines with J gene TRBJ1-2, with 7 bases matching TRBD1. With V trimmed by 2 bases and J by 2 bases, 12 bases remained unmatched. The CDR3 totals 17 residues. The germline gives CDR1 SGHKS, CDR2 YYEKEE (reference sequence). Here the CDR3 reads CASSLAPGQTKNYGYTF. The CDR3 DNA reads as TGTGCCAGCAGCTTAGCCCCGGGACAGACAAAAAACTATGGCTACACCTTC.

This clone turned up a few times. J is TRBJ2-1 and V is TRBV7-2; D perhaps matches TRBD1 (7 bases). The CDR3 has 13 residues. V lost 8 bases to trimming and J lost 2 bases, with 10 bases between them. Germline V gives CDR1 SGHTA, CDR2 FQGNSA. The CDR3 DNA sequence: TGTGCCAGCGGGGGGACAGCCTACAATGAGCAGTTCTTC. Protein: CASGGTAYNEQFF.

The gene calls are TRBV2 and TRBJ2-6; 8 nucleotides align to TRBD1. There are 17 residues in the CDR3. Unmatched junction bases numbered 8, after V lost 7 bases and J lost 0 bases. Germline loops: CDR1 SNHLY, CDR2 FYNNEI. DNA for the CDR3: TGTGCCAGCAATGGACAGGGCCTTTTCTCTGGGGCCAACGTCCTGACTTTC. Residues: CASNGQGLFSGANVLTF.

The count of this clone is one. The CDR3 here is CASSLGQGKDEQYV. CDR3 DNA: TGTGCCAGCAGCTTGGGACAGGGGAAAGACGAGCAGTACGTC. The J gene is TRBJ2-7, the V gene TRBV5-4; 8 bases are shared with TRBD1. V lost 0 bases, J lost 5 bases, and 4 bases stayed unmatched. Looked up from germline, CDR1 is SGHNT and CDR2 is YYREEE (reference sequence). CDR3 length: 14 amino acids.

This clone has more than one count but fewer than ten. The CDR3 loop is CASSVDRGNTIYF. The CDR3 DNA follows: TGTGCCAGCAGCGTGGACAGGGGAAACACCATATATTTT. The chain links TRBV5-4 to TRBJ1-3; 7 nucleotides match TRBD1. Germline CDR1 SGHNT, CDR2 YYREEE (reference sequence). The CDR3 has 13 amino acids. The V gene end was trimmed by 4 bases and the J gene end by 4 bases; junction bases not matched to a gene: 2.

The J gene is TRBJ1-2, the V gene TRBV25-1; 7 nucleotides line up with TRBD1. The CDR3 runs 15 residues. Looked up from germline, CDR1 is MGHDK and CDR2 is SYGVNS. V lost 0 bases, J lost 4 bases, and 5 bases stayed unmatched. DNA of the CDR3: TGTGCCAGCAGTGAATATGGCGGGACAGTCTATGGCTACACCTTC. Translated: CASSEYGGTVYGYTF.

This CDR3 reads CASMTGDTDTQYF. In DNA, the CDR3 is TGTGCCAGCATGACAGGGGACACAGATACGCAGTATTTT. V and J are TRBV19 and TRBJ2-3, with TRBD1 matching 8 bases. Looked up from germline, CDR1 is LNHDA and CDR2 is SQIVND (reference sequence). Trimming removed 9 bases from V and 2 bases from J; junction bases left unmatched: 4. This CDR3 contains 13 residues.

The chain employs TRBV6-2 or TRBV6-3 and TRBJ2-7; 7 nucleotides line up with TRBD1. The CDR3 runs 14 residues. V was clipped by 6 bases and J by 3 bases; unmatched bases: 8. Per the germline V gene, CDR1 is MNHEY and CDR2 is SVGEGT. Written as DNA, the CDR3 is TGTGCCAGCAGCCAGCCCCGGGACAGCTACGAGCAGTACTTC. This encodes CASSQPRDSYEQYF.

The chain couples TRBV6-5 to TRBJ1-1, with 7 bases that match TRBD1. The CDR3 loop spans 16 amino acids. V lost 0 bases to trimming and J lost 5 bases; unmatched junction nucleotides: 9. From germline, CDR1 is MNHEY and CDR2 SVGAGI. The DNA of the CDR3 is TGTGCCAGCAGTTACTCGGGGAAGACAGGGACAACTGAAGCTTTCTTT. It is translated as CASSYSGKTGTTEAFF.